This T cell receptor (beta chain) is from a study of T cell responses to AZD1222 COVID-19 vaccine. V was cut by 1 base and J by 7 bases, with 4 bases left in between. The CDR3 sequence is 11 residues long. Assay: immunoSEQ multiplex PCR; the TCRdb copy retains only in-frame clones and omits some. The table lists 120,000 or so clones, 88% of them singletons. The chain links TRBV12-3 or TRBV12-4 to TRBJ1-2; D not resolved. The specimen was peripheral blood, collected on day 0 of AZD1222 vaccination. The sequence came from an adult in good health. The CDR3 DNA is TGTGCCAGCAGTTTAGGGGCTGGCTACACCTTC. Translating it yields CASSLGAGYTF.